This entry describes one T cell receptor (beta chain). What it recognizes is unknown. Trimming removed 5 bases from V and 1 base from J, with 13 bases in between. The CDR3 has 14 residues. Germline loops: CDR1 SGHRS, CDR2 YFSETQ. These data come from a study of shared clonotypes between healthy human individuals. Study results and caveats: Among non-shared clonotypes, generation probabilities were lower than among those shared by all four donors. Memory subsets had estimated richness that was generally smaller than that of naive subsets.

Sequenced by immunoSEQ multiplex PCR; TCRdb stores in-frame clones only, minus some. The table records about 2.3 million clones, approximately 93% of them present only once. Into CD45RA+ naive and CD45RA-negative memory subsets, the CD4+ cells were split. The TCR sequence derives from a man between 18 and 29 years old in good health. Some clones in this sample may be carry-over from other donors' samples. Sequencing was carried out using naive CD4+ T cells from PBMCs. Subset meaning: CD45RA+ positively selected. This chain connects TRBV5-1 to TRBJ2-7; D is perhaps TRBD2 (6 bases). This CDR3 reads CASRSGSGSYEQYF. The CDR3 DNA is TGCGCCAGCAGATCCGGGAGTGGATCCTACGAGCAGTACTTC.